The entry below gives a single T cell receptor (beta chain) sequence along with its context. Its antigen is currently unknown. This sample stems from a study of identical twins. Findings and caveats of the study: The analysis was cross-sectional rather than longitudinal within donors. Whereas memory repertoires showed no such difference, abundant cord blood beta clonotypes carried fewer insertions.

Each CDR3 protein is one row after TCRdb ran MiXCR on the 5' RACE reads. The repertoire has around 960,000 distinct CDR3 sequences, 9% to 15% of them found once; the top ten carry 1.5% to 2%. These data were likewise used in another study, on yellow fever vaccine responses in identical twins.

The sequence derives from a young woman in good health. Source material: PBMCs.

CDR3 in amino acids: CASSLYGAGYNEQFF. In nucleotides, the CDR3 is TGTGCCAGCAGCTTGTACGGGGCGGGGTACAATGAGCAGTTCTTC. The chain employs TRBV13 and TRBJ2-1, with a possible D match to TRBD2 (6 bases). V lost 3 bases and J lost 4, with 13 bases in between. The CDR3 has 15 residues. CDR1 is PRHDT and CDR2 is FYEKMQ in the germline V gene (reference sequence).